This TCR beta chain comes out of a study of cytomegalovirus exposure and HLA in healthy donors. Study-level results: Analysis performed later found 16,000 or so TCR beta sequences associated with HLA alleles at 0.05 false discovery rate. Reported performance of the classifier showed diagnosis of cytomegalovirus status with high specificity and sensitivity.

It was with 60 Vbeta and 13 Jbeta primers that the PCR ran. Clones were read by immunoSEQ multiplex PCR, and TCRdb kept only the in-frame ones, dropping some. The sample consists of approximately 140,000 clones, 70% to 85% of them appearing once. From germline, CDR1 is KGHSH and CDR2 LQKENI. The J segment lost 5 bases and the V segment lost 3 bases, leaving 10 bases of the junction unmatched. The length of the CDR3 is 16 residues. Comments on this clone: Its matching antigen is unknown.

Sequenced material: PBMCs. This receptor was identified in a boy aged 2 to 10 in good health and CMV-seronegative. The V and J genes are TRBV18 and TRBJ2-3; TRBD2 aligns across 8 bases. The CDR3 DNA follows: TGTGCCAGCTCACCGACCGGGACTAGGGGGGGAGATACGCAGTATTTT. This encodes CASSPTGTRGGDTQYF.